Listed below are T cell receptor beta chains from one sample, sequenced in a study of shared clonotypes between healthy human individuals. Some clones are missing from TCRdb's copy, which holds only in-frame ones; the method was immunoSEQ multiplex PCR. The data contain fewer than 650,000 clones, over 60% of them singletons. Sequencing used PBMCs. The origin of the receptors is a woman in her thirties or forties in good health. Some clones in this sample may be carry-over from other donors' samples. Each CDR3 is given with its conserved first and last residue. The D gene is left open where the match is weak. Clone size is given for some rows only: seen once, a few or many times, or a class if the clone is expanded.

abundance: few
d_gene: NA
v_gene: TRBV9
j_gene: TRBJ1-2
CDR3nt: TGTGCCAGCAGCCCCCCGGGGCAGGCCATAGGCTACACCTTC
CDR3aa: CASSPPGQAIGYTF

abundance: NA
d_gene: NA
v_gene: TRBV28
j_gene: TRBJ2-7
CDR3nt: TGTGCCAGCACCAAGTCCTCGGGGGCCCAGCACGAGCAGTACTTC
CDR3aa: CASTKSSGAQHEQYF

abundance: NA
d_gene: NA
v_gene: TRBV19
j_gene: TRBJ1-1
CDR3nt: TGTGCCAGTAGTACCGGTTCGGGCACTGAAGCTTTCTTT
CDR3aa: CASSTGSGTEAFF

abundance: NA
d_gene: TRBD2
v_gene: TRBV7-8
j_gene: TRBJ2-1
CDR3nt: TGTGCCAGCAGCTTATCGGGACTAGCGGGAGCGACTGAGCAGTTCTTC
CDR3aa: CASSLSGLAGATEQFF

abundance: NA
d_gene: TRBD2
v_gene: TRBV11-3
j_gene: TRBJ2-2
CDR3nt: TGTGCCAGCAGCCCCGCTTCGGGGGGGGACACCGGGGAGCTGTTTTTT
CDR3aa: CASSPASGGDTGELFF

abundance: NA
d_gene: TRBD1
v_gene: TRBV19
j_gene: TRBJ1-1
CDR3nt: TGTGCCAGTAGCCCCCGGACAGGTATGAACACTGAAGCTTTCTTT
CDR3aa: CASSPRTGMNTEAFF

abundance: NA
d_gene: NA
v_gene: TRBV15
j_gene: TRBJ2-7
CDR3nt: TGTGCCACCAGCAGAGGCCGGAGGGACAGAGTCTACGAGCAGTACTTC
CDR3aa: CATSRGRRDRVYEQYF

abundance: NA
d_gene: NA
v_gene: TRBV11-2
j_gene: TRBJ1-3
CDR3nt: TGTGCCAGCAGCTTGGCAGGGCCGGGAAACACCATATATTTT
CDR3aa: CASSLAGPGNTIYF

abundance: many
d_gene: TRBD1
v_gene: TRBV7-3
j_gene: TRBJ1-3
CDR3nt: TGTGCCAGCAGCTTAACGTTAAGGCAGGGGGCTTGTGGAAACACCATATATTTT
CDR3aa: CASSLTLRQGACGNTIYF

abundance: NA
d_gene: TRBD1
v_gene: TRBV11-3
j_gene: TRBJ2-7
CDR3nt: TGTGCCAGCAGCCCCGGACAGGGCTCCAGCTCCTACGAGCAGTACTTC
CDR3aa: CASSPGQGSSSYEQYF

abundance: NA
d_gene: NA
v_gene: TRBV9
j_gene: TRBJ1-1
CDR3nt: TGTGCCAGCAGCGTAGACAGCACTATGAACACTGAAGCTTTCTTT
CDR3aa: CASSVDSTMNTEAFF

abundance: NA
d_gene: NA
v_gene: TRBV20-1
j_gene: TRBJ2-1
CDR3nt: TGCAGTGCTAGAGATTTTAAGGAGCAGTTCTTC
CDR3aa: CSARDFKEQFF

abundance: once
d_gene: NA
v_gene: TRBV7-2
j_gene: TRBJ1-5
CDR3nt: TGTGCCAGCAGCTTAGCGCAGGCCTCTCATCAGCCCCAGCATTTT
CDR3aa: CASSLAQASHQPQHF

abundance: NA
d_gene: NA
v_gene: TRBV27
j_gene: TRBJ2-1
CDR3nt: TGTGCCAGCGGATACCAGACAGAGCAGTTCTTC
CDR3aa: CASGYQTEQFF

abundance: NA
d_gene: NA
v_gene: TRBV5-3
j_gene: TRBJ2-1
CDR3nt: TGTGCCAGAAGCTTGGATAGTGACCGCGGGGATGAGCAGTTCTTC
CDR3aa: CARSLDSDRGDEQFF

abundance: NA
d_gene: NA
v_gene: TRBV28
j_gene: TRBJ1-4
CDR3nt: TGTGCCAGCAGTTCACCCCGGAGACCGCGGAATGAAAAACTGTTTTTT
CDR3aa: CASSSPRRPRNEKLFF

abundance: NA
d_gene: NA
v_gene: TRBV10-3
j_gene: TRBJ2-3
CDR3nt: TGTGCCATCGGGCTCAGCACAGATACGCAGTATTTT
CDR3aa: CAIGLSTDTQYF

abundance: NA
d_gene: NA
v_gene: TRBV5-1
j_gene: TRBJ2-7
CDR3nt: TGCGCCAGCAGCTTGGCCTCGGCAGCCGAGCAGTACTTC
CDR3aa: CASSLASAAEQYF

abundance: NA
d_gene: NA
v_gene: TRBV4-1
j_gene: TRBJ2-3
CDR3nt: TGCGCCAGCAGCCAAGATCGCGGGGACAGAAGCACAGATACGCAGTATTTT
CDR3aa: CASSQDRGDRSTDTQYF

abundance: NA
d_gene: TRBD2
v_gene: TRBV7-2
j_gene: TRBJ2-1
CDR3nt: TGTGCCAGCAGCTTAGCTAGCGGGAGGATCAACAATGAGCAGTTCTTC
CDR3aa: CASSLASGRINNEQFF

abundance: NA
d_gene: TRBD1
v_gene: TRBV11-2
j_gene: TRBJ1-5
CDR3nt: TGTGCCAGCAGCAGAACAGGGGACGGGGCCCAGCATTTT
CDR3aa: CASSRTGDGAQHF

abundance: NA
d_gene: NA
v_gene: TRBV11-3
j_gene: TRBJ1-2
CDR3nt: TGTGCCAGCAGAGGAGGATCCACGCACTATGGCTACACCTTC
CDR3aa: CASRGGSTHYGYTF

abundance: NA
d_gene: TRBD2
v_gene: TRBV7-2
j_gene: TRBJ2-3
CDR3nt: TGTGCCAGCAGCCCTCTGGCGGGAGCGTGGACAGATACGCAGTATTTT
CDR3aa: CASSPLAGAWTDTQYF

abundance: NA
d_gene: TRBD1
v_gene: TRBV18
j_gene: TRBJ2-7
CDR3nt: TGTGCCAGCTCAAACCGGGACAGCGAGCAGTACTTC
CDR3aa: CASSNRDSEQYF

abundance: NA
d_gene: NA
v_gene: TRBV4-2
j_gene: TRBJ2-7
CDR3nt: TGTGCCAGCAGCCAAGAGACGAACGCCCACGAGCAGTACTTC
CDR3aa: CASSQETNAHEQYF

abundance: NA
d_gene: NA
v_gene: TRBV4-3
j_gene: TRBJ2-3
CDR3nt: TGCGCCAGCAGCCAACAGTACACAGATACGCAGTATTTT
CDR3aa: CASSQQYTDTQYF

abundance: NA
d_gene: NA
v_gene: TRBV9
j_gene: TRBJ1-2
CDR3nt: TGTGCCAGCAGCGTAGCGGAGACAAGGTATAGAGGCTACACCTTC
CDR3aa: CASSVAETRYRGYTF

abundance: NA
d_gene: NA
v_gene: TRBV7-8
j_gene: TRBJ1-5
CDR3nt: TGTGCCAGCAGCCTAGATACGGGTAATAGCAATCAGCCCCAGCATTTT
CDR3aa: CASSLDTGNSNQPQHF

abundance: NA
d_gene: NA
v_gene: TRBV4-1
j_gene: TRBJ2-5
CDR3nt: TGCGCCAGCAGCCGGGTTGGAGAGACCCAGTACTTC
CDR3aa: CASSRVGETQYF

abundance: many
d_gene: TRBD2
v_gene: TRBV10-1
j_gene: TRBJ2-7
CDR3nt: TGCGCCAGCAGAGGGGTAGCGGGACGTTACTACGAGCAGTACTTC
CDR3aa: CASRGVAGRYYEQYF

abundance: NA
d_gene: TRBD2
v_gene: TRBV27
j_gene: TRBJ2-3
CDR3nt: TGTGCCAGCAGTTCGGGGGGGCGGACGGGGGTAGGCGGCACAGATACGCAGTATTTT
CDR3aa: CASSSGGRTGVGGTDTQYF

abundance: NA
d_gene: NA
v_gene: TRBV2
j_gene: TRBJ1-2
CDR3nt: TGTGCCAGCAGCCCGGACAGCGACTATGGCTACACCTTC
CDR3aa: CASSPDSDYGYTF

abundance: NA
d_gene: TRBD1
v_gene: TRBV9
j_gene: TRBJ1-1
CDR3nt: TGTGCCAGCAGTCAGGGGGGGAACACTGAAGCTTTCTTT
CDR3aa: CASSQGGNTEAFF

abundance: NA
d_gene: NA
v_gene: TRBV9
j_gene: TRBJ2-7
CDR3nt: TGTGCCAGCAGCCCCGGGCTAAATCCCTACGAGCAGTACTTC
CDR3aa: CASSPGLNPYEQYF

abundance: NA
d_gene: NA
v_gene: TRBV6-1
j_gene: TRBJ2-7
CDR3nt: TGTGCCAGCAGGGAAAATCGGCGCATATACGAGCAGTACTTC
CDR3aa: CASRENRRIYEQYF

abundance: once
d_gene: NA
v_gene: TRBV7-9
j_gene: TRBJ2-7
CDR3nt: TGTGCCAGCAGCCCCGCCCCTGTGTCCGAGCAGTACTTC
CDR3aa: CASSPAPVSEQYF

abundance: many
d_gene: NA
v_gene: TRBV19
j_gene: TRBJ1-1
CDR3nt: TGTGCCAGTAGTACAGGGATTGCTTTCTTT
CDR3aa: CASSTGIAFF

abundance: NA
d_gene: TRBD2
v_gene: TRBV7-3
j_gene: TRBJ2-1
CDR3nt: TGTGCCAGCAGCCCGGGACTAGAATTGACTGAGCAGTTCTTC
CDR3aa: CASSPGLELTEQFF

abundance: NA
d_gene: NA
v_gene: TRBV6-5
j_gene: TRBJ2-7
CDR3nt: TGTGCCAGCAGTTACCATGGCATCACCTACGAGCAGTACTTC
CDR3aa: CASSYHGITYEQYF

abundance: NA
d_gene: NA
v_gene: TRBV7-6
j_gene: TRBJ2-7
CDR3nt: TGTGCCAGCAGCCCCTCGGCAGGGCGAAATTACGAGCAGTACTTC
CDR3aa: CASSPSAGRNYEQYF

abundance: NA
d_gene: NA
v_gene: TRBV18
j_gene: TRBJ1-5
CDR3nt: TGTGCCAGCTCACAAGCGGGTAAGGGGCCCCAGCATTTT
CDR3aa: CASSQAGKGPQHF

abundance: NA
d_gene: TRBD1
v_gene: TRBV7-8
j_gene: TRBJ1-5
CDR3nt: TGTGCCAGCAGCCATGGACAGGGTTTTCAGCCCCAGCATTTT
CDR3aa: CASSHGQGFQPQHF

abundance: NA
d_gene: TRBD1
v_gene: TRBV11-1
j_gene: TRBJ1-5
CDR3nt: TGTGCCAGCAGCTTAGAAGGGGGCGCGAGACAGCCCCAGCATTTT
CDR3aa: CASSLEGGARQPQHF

abundance: NA
d_gene: NA
v_gene: TRBV5-1
j_gene: TRBJ2-7
CDR3nt: TGCGCCAGCAGCTTGGATGCAGGGGGGTCCTACGAGCAGTACTTC
CDR3aa: CASSLDAGGSYEQYF

abundance: few
d_gene: NA
v_gene: TRBV29-1
j_gene: TRBJ2-5
CDR3nt: TGCAGCGTTGCACTCCAAGAGACCCAGTACTTC
CDR3aa: CSVALQETQYF

abundance: NA
d_gene: TRBD1
v_gene: TRBV5-1
j_gene: TRBJ2-1
CDR3nt: TGCGCCAGCAGCCCCCGACAGGGGAGGTCCTACAATGAGCAGTTCTTC
CDR3aa: CASSPRQGRSYNEQFF

abundance: NA
d_gene: NA
v_gene: TRBV11-3
j_gene: TRBJ2-1
CDR3nt: TGTGCCAGCAGCTTAGAAGTCTACAATGAGCAGTTCTTC
CDR3aa: CASSLEVYNEQFF

abundance: few
d_gene: TRBD1
v_gene: TRBV30
j_gene: TRBJ2-1
CDR3nt: TGTGCCTGGAGTTTCCTTACAGGGGGCGGTGAGCAGTTCTTC
CDR3aa: CAWSFLTGGGEQFF

abundance: NA
d_gene: TRBD2
v_gene: TRBV10-2
j_gene: TRBJ2-3
CDR3nt: TGCGCCAGCAGGCTAGCGGGAGTGGTCGCGGATACGCAGTATTTT
CDR3aa: CASRLAGVVADTQYF

abundance: NA
d_gene: NA
v_gene: TRBV28
j_gene: TRBJ2-7
CDR3nt: TGTGCCAGCAGTTCGAATATCGAGCAGTACTTC
CDR3aa: CASSSNIEQYF

abundance: NA
d_gene: NA
v_gene: TRBV15
j_gene: TRBJ2-3
CDR3nt: TGTGCCACCAGCAGAGTCGGGGGTTCGGATACGCAGTATTTT
CDR3aa: CATSRVGGSDTQYF

abundance: NA
d_gene: TRBD1
v_gene: TRBV19
j_gene: TRBJ1-1
CDR3nt: TGTGCCAGTAGTAGCTGGGACAGGACGGCGAACACTGAAGCTTTCTTT
CDR3aa: CASSSWDRTANTEAFF

abundance: NA
d_gene: TRBD2
v_gene: TRBV7-3
j_gene: TRBJ2-5
CDR3nt: TGTGCCAGCAGCCGTAAAGCGGGGGCCCGGCAAGAGACCCAGTACTTC
CDR3aa: CASSRKAGARQETQYF

abundance: NA
d_gene: NA
v_gene: TRBV10-3
j_gene: TRBJ2-2
CDR3nt: TGTGCCATCAGGGATCTGGGCGCCGGGGAGCTGTTTTTT
CDR3aa: CAIRDLGAGELFF

abundance: NA
d_gene: TRBD2
v_gene: TRBV10-3
j_gene: TRBJ2-7
CDR3nt: TGTGCCATCAGTGATCTGGCCGGTCGACAACTAGCGTCAAGGGGCTACGAGCAGTACTTC
CDR3aa: CAISDLAGRQLASRGYEQYF